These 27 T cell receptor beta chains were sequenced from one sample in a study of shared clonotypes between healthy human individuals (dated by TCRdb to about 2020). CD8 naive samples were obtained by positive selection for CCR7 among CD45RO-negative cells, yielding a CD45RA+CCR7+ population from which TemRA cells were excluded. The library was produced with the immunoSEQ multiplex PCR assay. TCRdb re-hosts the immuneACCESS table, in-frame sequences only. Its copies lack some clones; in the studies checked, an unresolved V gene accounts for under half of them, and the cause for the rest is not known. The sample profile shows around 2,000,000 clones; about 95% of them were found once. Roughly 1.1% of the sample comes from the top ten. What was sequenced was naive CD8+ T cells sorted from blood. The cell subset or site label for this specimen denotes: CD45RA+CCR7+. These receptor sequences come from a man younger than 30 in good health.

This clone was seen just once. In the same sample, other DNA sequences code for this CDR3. This CDR3 is CASSRLADYEQYF. CDR3 nucleotides: TGTGCCAGCAGTCGGCTAGCGGACTACGAGCAGTACTTC. The chain recombines TRBV27 with TRBJ2-7; TRBD2 aligns across 7 bases. Looked up from germline, CDR1 is MNHEY and CDR2 is SMNVEV (reference sequence). After removal of 5 bases from V and 3 bases from J, the junction contained 4 bases not matched to a gene. CDR3 length: 13 residues.

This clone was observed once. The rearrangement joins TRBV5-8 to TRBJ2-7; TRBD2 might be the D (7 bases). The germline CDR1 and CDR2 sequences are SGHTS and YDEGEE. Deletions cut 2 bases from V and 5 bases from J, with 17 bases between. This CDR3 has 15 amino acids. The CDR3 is CASSLGGAVTDEQYF. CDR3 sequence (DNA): TGTGCCAGCAGCTTAGGGGGGGCGGTAACCGACGAGCAGTACTTC.

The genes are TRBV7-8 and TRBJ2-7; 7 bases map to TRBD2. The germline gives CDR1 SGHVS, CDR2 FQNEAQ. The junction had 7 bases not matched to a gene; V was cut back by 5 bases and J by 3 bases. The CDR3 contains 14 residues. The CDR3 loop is CASSPGGEDYEQYF. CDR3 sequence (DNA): TGTGCCAGCAGCCCGGGGGGAGAGGACTACGAGCAGTACTTC. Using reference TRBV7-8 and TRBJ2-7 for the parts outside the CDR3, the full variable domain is GAGVSQSPRYKVAKRGQDVALRCDPISGHVSLFWYQQALGQGPEFLTYFQNEAQLDKSGLPSDRFFAERPEGSVSTLKIQRTQQEDSAVYLCASSPGGEDYEQYFGPGTRLTVT.

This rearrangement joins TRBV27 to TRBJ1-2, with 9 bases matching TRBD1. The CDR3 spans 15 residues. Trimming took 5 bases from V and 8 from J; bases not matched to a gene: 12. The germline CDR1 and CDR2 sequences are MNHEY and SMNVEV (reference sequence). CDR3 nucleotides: TGTGCCAGCAGTAATGGGACAGGGCTATACTGGGGCTACACCTTC. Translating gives CASSNGTGLYWGYTF.

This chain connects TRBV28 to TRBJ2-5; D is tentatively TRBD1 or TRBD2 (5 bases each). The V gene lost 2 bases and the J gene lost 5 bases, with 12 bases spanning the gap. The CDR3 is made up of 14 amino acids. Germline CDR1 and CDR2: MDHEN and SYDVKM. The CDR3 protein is CASSLIGAAETQYF. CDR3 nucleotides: TGTGCCAGCAGTTTAATCGGGGCGGCGGAGACCCAGTACTTC.

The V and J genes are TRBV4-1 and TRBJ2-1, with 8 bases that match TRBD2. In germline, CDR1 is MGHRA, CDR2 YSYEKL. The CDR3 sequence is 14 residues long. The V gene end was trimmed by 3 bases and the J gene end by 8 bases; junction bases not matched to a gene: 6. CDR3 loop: CASSQLREGDEQFF. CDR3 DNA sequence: TGCGCCAGCAGCCAGCTTCGGGAGGGCGATGAGCAGTTCTTC.

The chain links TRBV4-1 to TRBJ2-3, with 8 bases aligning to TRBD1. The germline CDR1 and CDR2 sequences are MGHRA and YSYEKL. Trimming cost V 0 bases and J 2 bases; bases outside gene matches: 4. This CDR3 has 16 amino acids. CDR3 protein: CASSQDGDRHTDTQYF. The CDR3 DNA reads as TGCGCCAGCAGCCAAGATGGGGACAGGCACACAGATACGCAGTATTTT.

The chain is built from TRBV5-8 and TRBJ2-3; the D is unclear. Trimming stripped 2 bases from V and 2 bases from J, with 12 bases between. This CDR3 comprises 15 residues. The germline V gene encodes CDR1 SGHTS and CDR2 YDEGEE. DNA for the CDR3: TGTGCCAGCAGCTTCCCCGACAATCACACAGATACGCAGTATTTT. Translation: CASSFPDNHTDTQYF. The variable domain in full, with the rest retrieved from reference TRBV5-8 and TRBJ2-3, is EAGVTQSPTHLIKTRGQQATLRCSPISGHTSVYWYQQALGLGLQFLLWYDEGEERNRGNFPPRFSGRQFPNYSSELNVNALELEDSALYLCASSFPDNHTDTQYFGPGTRLTVL.

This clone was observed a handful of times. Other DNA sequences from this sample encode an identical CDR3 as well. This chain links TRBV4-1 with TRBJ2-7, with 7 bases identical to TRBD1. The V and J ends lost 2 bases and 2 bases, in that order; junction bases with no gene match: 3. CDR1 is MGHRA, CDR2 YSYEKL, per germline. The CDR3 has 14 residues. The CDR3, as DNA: TGCGCCAGCAGCCAAAGACAGGGCACCTACGAGCAGTACTTC. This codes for CASSQRQGTYEQYF.

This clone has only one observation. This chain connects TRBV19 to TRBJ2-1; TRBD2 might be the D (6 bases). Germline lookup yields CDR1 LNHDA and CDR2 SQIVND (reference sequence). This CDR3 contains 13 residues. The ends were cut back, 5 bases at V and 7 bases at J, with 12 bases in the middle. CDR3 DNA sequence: TGTGCCAGTAGTCGCGGGACCCTAAATGAGCAGTTCTTC. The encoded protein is CASSRGTLNEQFF.

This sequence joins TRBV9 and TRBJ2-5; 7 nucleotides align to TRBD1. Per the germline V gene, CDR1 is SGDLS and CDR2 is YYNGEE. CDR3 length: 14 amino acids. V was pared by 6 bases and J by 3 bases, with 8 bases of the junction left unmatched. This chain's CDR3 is CASNGIGGEETQYF. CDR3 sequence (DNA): TGTGCCAGCAACGGCATAGGGGGCGAAGAGACCCAGTACTTC.

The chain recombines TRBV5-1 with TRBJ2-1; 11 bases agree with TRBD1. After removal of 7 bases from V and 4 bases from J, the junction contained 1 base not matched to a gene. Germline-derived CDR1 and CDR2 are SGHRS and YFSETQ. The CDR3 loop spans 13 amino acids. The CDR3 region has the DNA TGCGCCAGCGGACAGGGGGCGTACAATGAGCAGTTCTTC. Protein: CASGQGAYNEQFF.

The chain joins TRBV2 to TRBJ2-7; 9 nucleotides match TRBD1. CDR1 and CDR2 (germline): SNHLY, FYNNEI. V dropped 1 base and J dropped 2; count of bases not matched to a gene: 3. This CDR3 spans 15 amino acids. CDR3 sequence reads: CASSEEGTGTYEQYF. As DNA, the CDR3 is TGTGCCAGCAGTGAAGAGGGGACAGGGACCTACGAGCAGTACTTC.

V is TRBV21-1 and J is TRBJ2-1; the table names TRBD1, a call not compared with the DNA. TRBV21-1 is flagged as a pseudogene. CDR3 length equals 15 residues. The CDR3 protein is CASSKEGTGYNEQFF. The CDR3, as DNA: TGTGCCAGCAGCAAAGAGGGGACAGGGTACAATGAGCAGTTCTTC.

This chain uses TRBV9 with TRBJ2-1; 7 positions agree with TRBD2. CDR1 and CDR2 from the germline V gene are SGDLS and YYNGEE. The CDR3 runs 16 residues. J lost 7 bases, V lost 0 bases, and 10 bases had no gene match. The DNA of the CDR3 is TGTGCCAGCAGCGTAGATGGGACGTCCGGGAGGAATGAGCAGTTCTTC. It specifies CASSVDGTSGRNEQFF.

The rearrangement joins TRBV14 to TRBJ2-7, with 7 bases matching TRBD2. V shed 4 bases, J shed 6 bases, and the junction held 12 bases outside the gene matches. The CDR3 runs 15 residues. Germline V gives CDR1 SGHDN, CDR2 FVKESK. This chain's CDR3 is CASSLITGTKGEQYF. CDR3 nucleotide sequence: TGTGCCAGCAGCCTCATTACCGGGACTAAAGGCGAGCAGTACTTC. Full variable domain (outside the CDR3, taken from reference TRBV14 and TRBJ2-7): EAGVTQFPSHSVIEKGQTVTLRCDPISGHDNLYWYRRVMGKEIKFLLHFVKESKQDESGMPNNRFLAERTGGTYSTLKVQPAELEDSGVYFCASSLITGTKGEQYFGPGTRLTVT.

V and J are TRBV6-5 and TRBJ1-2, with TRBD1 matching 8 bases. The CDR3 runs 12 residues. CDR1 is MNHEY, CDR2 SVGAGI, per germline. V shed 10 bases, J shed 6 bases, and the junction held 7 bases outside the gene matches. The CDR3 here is CATSDRVDGYTF. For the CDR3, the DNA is TGTGCCACCTCGGACAGGGTCGATGGCTACACCTTC.

This CDR3 is CASDRGAYNEQFF. The CDR3 bases are TGTGCCAGCGACAGGGGAGCTTACAATGAGCAGTTCTTC. The chain carries TRBV2 and TRBJ2-1; 8 nucleotides line up with TRBD1. The germline CDR1 and CDR2 sequences are SNHLY and FYNNEI. V was pared by 8 bases and J by 4 bases, with 4 bases of the junction left unmatched. This CDR3 has 13 residues.

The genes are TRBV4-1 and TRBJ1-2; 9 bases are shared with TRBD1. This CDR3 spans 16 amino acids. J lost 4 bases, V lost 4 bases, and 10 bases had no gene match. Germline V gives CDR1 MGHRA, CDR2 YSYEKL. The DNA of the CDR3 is TGCGCCAGCAGCCTATCCGGGACAGGGCCCTCCTATGGCTACACCTTC. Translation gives CASSLSGTGPSYGYTF.

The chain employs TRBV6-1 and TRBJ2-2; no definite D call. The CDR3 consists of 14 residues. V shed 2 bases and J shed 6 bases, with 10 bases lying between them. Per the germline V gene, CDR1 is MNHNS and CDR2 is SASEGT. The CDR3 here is CASSEWGSAGELFF. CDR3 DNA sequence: TGTGCCAGCAGTGAATGGGGTTCCGCCGGGGAGCTGTTTTTT.

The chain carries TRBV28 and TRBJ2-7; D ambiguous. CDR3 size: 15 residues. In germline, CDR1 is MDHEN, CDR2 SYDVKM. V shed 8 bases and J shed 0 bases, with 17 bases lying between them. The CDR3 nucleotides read TGTGCCAGCCGCTCGGAACTTCGGAGCTCCTACGAGCAGTACTTC. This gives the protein CASRSELRSSYEQYF.

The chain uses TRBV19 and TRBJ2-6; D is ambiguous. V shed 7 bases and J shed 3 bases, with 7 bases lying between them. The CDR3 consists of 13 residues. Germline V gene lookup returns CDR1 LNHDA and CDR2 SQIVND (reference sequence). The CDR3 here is CASTPNGANVLTF. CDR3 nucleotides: TGTGCCAGTACCCCTAATGGGGCCAACGTCCTGACTTTC. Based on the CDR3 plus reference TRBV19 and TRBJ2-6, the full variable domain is DGGITQSPKYLFRKEGQNVTLSCEQNLNHDAMYWYRQDPGQGLRLIYYSQIVNDFQKGDIAEGYSVSREKKESFPLTVTSAQKNPTAFYLCASTPNGANVLTFGAGSRLTVL.

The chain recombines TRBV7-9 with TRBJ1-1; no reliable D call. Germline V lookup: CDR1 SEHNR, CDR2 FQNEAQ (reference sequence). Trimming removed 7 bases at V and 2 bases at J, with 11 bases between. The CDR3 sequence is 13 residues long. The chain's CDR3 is CASTRASNTEAFF. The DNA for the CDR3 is TGTGCCAGCACCAGAGCCTCTAACACTGAAGCTTTCTTT. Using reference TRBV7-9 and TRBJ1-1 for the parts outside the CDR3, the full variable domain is DTGVSQNPRHKITKRGQNVTFRCDPISEHNRLYWYRQTLGQGPEFLTYFQNEAQLEKSRLLSDRFSAERPKGSFSTLEIQRTEQGDSAMYLCASTRASNTEAFFGQGTRLTVV.

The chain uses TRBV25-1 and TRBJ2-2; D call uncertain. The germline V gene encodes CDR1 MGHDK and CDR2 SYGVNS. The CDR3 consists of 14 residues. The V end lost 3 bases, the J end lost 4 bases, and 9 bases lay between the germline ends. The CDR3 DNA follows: TGTGCCAGCAGTGATCGAACTACCACCGGGGAGCTGTTTTTT. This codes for CASSDRTTTGELFF.

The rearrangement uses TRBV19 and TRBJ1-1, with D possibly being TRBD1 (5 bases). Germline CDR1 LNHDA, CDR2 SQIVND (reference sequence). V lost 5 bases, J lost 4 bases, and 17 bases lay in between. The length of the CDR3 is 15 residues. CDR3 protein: CASSSRDLGGTEAFF. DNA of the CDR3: TGTGCCAGTAGTTCCCGGGACCTCGGAGGCACTGAAGCTTTCTTT.

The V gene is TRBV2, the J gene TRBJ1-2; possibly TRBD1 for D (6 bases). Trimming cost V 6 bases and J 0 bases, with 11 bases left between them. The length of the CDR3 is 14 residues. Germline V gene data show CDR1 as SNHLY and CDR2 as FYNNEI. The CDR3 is CASSLGQPNYGYTF. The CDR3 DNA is TGTGCCAGCAGCCTCGGACAGCCTAACTATGGCTACACCTTC.

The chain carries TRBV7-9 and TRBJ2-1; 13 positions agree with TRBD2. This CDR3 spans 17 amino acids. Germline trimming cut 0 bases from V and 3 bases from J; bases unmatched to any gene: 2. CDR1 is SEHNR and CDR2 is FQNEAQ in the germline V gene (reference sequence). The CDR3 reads CASSLAGLAGFYNEQFF. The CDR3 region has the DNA TGTGCCAGCAGCTTAGCGGGACTAGCGGGGTTCTACAATGAGCAGTTCTTC.